A single sample gave rise to the 22 T cell receptor beta chains below, sequenced in a study of early T cells in non-severe SARS-CoV-2 infection. Each CDR3 protein gets one entry after TCRdb re-called the 5' RACE reads with MiXCR. The sample lists fewer than 85,000 distinct CDR3 sequences, roughly 12% occurring once. The starting material was whole blood, obtained at baseline. All receptors derive from an adult who was a healthcare worker with PCR-confirmed SARS-CoV-2 infection or an uninfected control (not recorded which).

With regard to this clonotype: At one end the junction does not follow the germline gene, possibly because of a read error. This chain uses TRBV12-3 or TRBV12-4 with TRBJ1-3, with D perhaps matching TRBD1 (5 bases). The CDR3 spans 14 residues. DNA of the CDR3: TGTGCCAGCAGTTTTTCAGGGTCTGAAAACACCATATATTTT. Protein sequence: CASSFSGSENTIYF.

The gene calls are TRBV21-1 and TRBJ2-3; TRBD1 reflects the table's D call only, with no check against the DNA. TRBV21-1 is recorded as a pseudogene. This CDR3 comprises 17 residues. CDR3 protein: CASSKLWGLRPKGTQYF. In nucleotides, the CDR3 is TGTGCCAGCAGCAAATTGTGGGGCCTTCGGCCCAAGGGGACGCAGTATTTT.

This clonotype has only a few counts. The chain couples TRBV2 to TRBJ2-5; tentative D call: TRBD2 (6 bases). V was cut by 5 bases and J by 5 bases, with 9 bases left in between. CDR1 is SNHLY, CDR2 FYNNEI, per germline. CDR3 size: 12 residues. The CDR3 nucleotides read TGTGCCAGCAGTTGGGCGGGGGAGACCCAGTACTTC. The encoded protein is CASSWAGETQYF.

The table lists this clonotype with a few counts. The chain couples TRBV29-1 to TRBJ1-1; 7 nucleotides match TRBD1. Germline lookup yields CDR1 SQVTM and CDR2 ANQGSEA. The length of the CDR3 is 14 residues. The ends lost 6 bases at V and 3 bases at J; junction bases unmatched: 10. CDR3 DNA: TGCAGCGTGGACCGACAGGGAGGGTACACTGAAGCTTTCTTT. It yields the protein CSVDRQGGYTEAFF. The whole variable domain, filled in from reference TRBV29-1 and TRBJ1-1, reads SAVISQKPSRDICQRGTSLTIQCQVDSQVTMMFWYRQQPGQSLTLIATANQGSEATYESGFVIDKFPISRPNLTFSTLTVSNMSPEDSSIYLCSVDRQGGYTEAFFGQGTRLTVV.

The chain combines TRBV29-1 with TRBJ1-1; 7 bases agree with TRBD1. The V gene end was trimmed by 7 bases and the J gene end by 5 bases; junction bases not matched to a gene: 10. The V gene's germline CDR1 is SQVTM and CDR2 ANQGSEA. The CDR3 has 13 amino acids. The CDR3 loop reads CSEDTGVETEAFF. The CDR3, as DNA: TGCAGCGAAGACACAGGGGTCGAGACTGAAGCTTTCTTT. Variable domain in full (rest from reference TRBV29-1 and TRBJ1-1): SAVISQKPSRDICQRGTSLTIQCQVDSQVTMMFWYRQQPGQSLTLIATANQGSEATYESGFVIDKFPISRPNLTFSTLTVSNMSPEDSSIYLCSEDTGVETEAFFGQGTRLTVV.

This clonotype was found a few times. This rearrangement joins TRBV3-1 to TRBJ2-5; D not certain. The ends were cut back, 0 bases at V and 8 bases at J, with 16 bases in the middle. CDR3 length: 15 residues. Germline CDR1 reads LGHDT; CDR2 reads YNNKEL (reference sequence). For the CDR3, the DNA is TGTGCCAGCAGCCAAGATCGAGGTCGCCTACGAACCCAGTACTTC. Amino acids: CASSQDRGRLRTQYF.

This chain joins TRBV5-1 and TRBJ2-1, with D possibly matching TRBD1 (5 bases). V was clipped by 2 bases and J by 0 bases, with 15 bases between them. This CDR3 is built from 17 residues. Germline V gene lookup returns CDR1 SGHRS and CDR2 YFSETQ. The CDR3 loop reads CASSFRRQPSSYNEQFF. The CDR3 DNA reads as TGCGCCAGCAGCTTCCGGAGACAGCCAAGCTCCTACAATGAGCAGTTCTTC. Filled out from reference TRBV5-1 and TRBJ2-1, the complete variable domain reads KAGVTQTPRYLIKTRGQQVTLSCSPISGHRSVSWYQQTPGQGLQFLFEYFSETQRNKGNFPGRFSGRQFSNSRSEMNVSTLELGDSALYLCASSFRRQPSSYNEQFFGPGTRLTVL.

This clonotype was seen only a few times. The chain links TRBV3-1 to TRBJ2-7; TRBD1 aligns across 7 bases. Unmatched junction bases numbered 3, after V lost 1 base and J lost 3 bases. Germline V gene lookup returns CDR1 LGHDT and CDR2 YNNKEL (reference sequence). This CDR3 spans 14 amino acids. The CDR3 nucleotides are TGTGCCAGCAGCCAAGCAGACAGGGACTACGAGCAGTACTTC. Its protein is CASSQADRDYEQYF.

The rearrangement links TRBV12-3 or TRBV12-4 to TRBJ1-2; weak D call: TRBD1 (6 bases). Trimming pared 7 bases from V and 7 bases from J, leaving 16 bases between. CDR3 length: 13 residues. The CDR3 sequence is CASTPFGGGGYTF. For the CDR3, the DNA is TGTGCCAGCACCCCGTTCGGGGGCGGTGGCTACACCTTC.

This clonotype occurred a few times. This chain uses TRBV7-3 with TRBJ2-5; D remains ambiguous. The germline gives CDR1 SGHTA, CDR2 FQGTGA. Trimming pared 3 bases from V and 2 bases from J, leaving 7 bases between. CDR3 length: 13 residues. CDR3 sequence (DNA): TGTGCCAGCAGCTTCGTAGATCAAGAGACCCAGTACTTC. Amino acid sequence: CASSFVDQETQYF.

The chain recombines TRBV11-2 with TRBJ2-5; D gene ambiguous. Trimming pared 3 bases from V and 4 bases from J, leaving 9 bases between. CDR1 is SGHAT and CDR2 is FQNNGV in the germline V gene. This CDR3 spans 13 amino acids. CDR3 sequence reads: CASSFQAAETQYF. DNA of the CDR3: TGTGCCAGCAGCTTCCAGGCCGCAGAGACCCAGTACTTC.

Ten or more counts support this clonotype. The chain employs TRBV9 and TRBJ1-4, with D possibly being TRBD1 (5 bases). Trimming left V 3 bases short and J 7 bases short, with 16 bases between. Germline CDR1 SGDLS, CDR2 YYNGEE. The CDR3 has 15 amino acids. As DNA, the CDR3 is TGTGCCAGCAGCGACGACGGGACGCCAGGTGAAAAACTGTTTTTT. Translating gives CASSDDGTPGEKLFF.

This clonotype was observed a handful of times. The rearrangement joins TRBV29-1 to TRBJ1-2; 9 bases fit TRBD1. V lost 2 bases, J lost 7 bases, and 8 bases stayed unmatched. The CDR3 covers 14 residues. Germline lookup yields CDR1 SQVTM and CDR2 ANQGSEA. CDR3 sequence: CSVEPGQGVSGYTF. The DNA for the CDR3 is TGCAGCGTTGAACCGGGACAGGGTGTTTCTGGCTACACCTTC.

Many counts were recorded for this clonotype. This chain joins TRBV11-2 and TRBJ2-1; tentatively, D is TRBD1 or TRBD2 (6 bases each). There are 16 residues in the CDR3. Germline V gene lookup returns CDR1 SGHAT and CDR2 FQNNGV. The V and J ends lost 6 bases and 2 bases respectively, with 17 bases between them. CDR3 residues: CASSNHVGGTYNEQFF. The CDR3, as DNA: TGTGCCAGCAGTAATCATGTCGGGGGCACCTACAATGAGCAGTTCTTC.

This clonotype occurred a few times. J is TRBJ2-3 and V is TRBV2; D is unresolved. V was pared by 8 bases and J by 2 bases, with 14 bases between. The CDR3 totals 14 residues. Germline lookup yields CDR1 SNHLY and CDR2 FYNNEI. The CDR3 DNA reads TGTGCCAGCCGACACCAACAATCCACAGATACGCAGTATTTT. It is translated as CASRHQQSTDTQYF.

This clonotype has a count of ten or more. This rearrangement joins TRBV11-2 to TRBJ2-5, with unresolved D. Trimming cost V 6 bases and J 4 bases, with 15 bases left between them. The CDR3 is 14 residues long. From germline, CDR1 is SGHAT and CDR2 FQNNGV. The CDR3 DNA reads TGTGCCAGCAGTCCCCGAAGGAATGGAGAGACCCAGTACTTC. Protein: CASSPRRNGETQYF.

This chain connects TRBV3-1 to TRBJ2-3; D unresolved. V lost 0 bases and J 2 bases, leaving 6 bases between the germline ends. The CDR3 is 14 amino acids. CDR1 is LGHDT, CDR2 YNNKEL, per germline (reference sequence). The CDR3 here is CASSQDPATDTQYF. The DNA of the CDR3 is TGTGCCAGCAGCCAAGATCCCGCCACAGATACGCAGTATTTT.

The V gene is TRBV20-1, the J gene TRBJ2-7; TRBD1 matches at 7 bases. V was pared by 4 bases and J by 4 bases, with 4 bases of the junction left unmatched. The germline V gene encodes CDR1 DFQATT and CDR2 SNEGSKA (reference sequence). The CDR3 covers 12 residues. DNA of the CDR3: TGCAGTGCTAACGGACAGGCGTACGAGCAGTACTTC. It translates to CSANGQAYEQYF.

This clonotype came up a few times. V usage is TRBV5-6 and J usage is TRBJ1-4; D is unclear. Trimming removed 0 bases at V and 1 base at J, with 10 bases between. Germline V CDR1 and CDR2: SGHDT, YYEEEE. CDR3 size: 16 residues. In nucleotides, the CDR3 is TGTGCCAGCAGCTTGGGACCGTCCCGAACTAATGAAAAACTGTTTTTT. This sequence encodes CASSLGPSRTNEKLFF.

V gene TRBV27 combines with J gene TRBJ1-5; a weak D match, TRBD1 (5 bases). Trimming shortened V by 2 bases and J by 2 bases, and 10 bases separated the two germline ends. CDR1 is MNHEY, CDR2 SMNVEV, per germline (reference sequence). The CDR3 is 15 residues long. The CDR3: CASSLGAFGNQPQHF. The CDR3 DNA reads as TGTGCCAGCAGTTTAGGGGCTTTCGGCAATCAGCCCCAGCATTTT.

The V gene is TRBV20-1, the J gene TRBJ2-3; possibly TRBD2 for D (5 bases). The CDR3 runs to 15 residues. In germline, CDR1 is DFQATT, CDR2 SNEGSKA (reference sequence). V was cut by 6 bases and J by 3 bases, with 19 bases left in between. CDR3 amino acids: CSAPRRLARTDTQYF. The CDR3, as DNA: TGCAGTGCCCCCCGGAGGCTAGCTAGGACAGATACGCAGTATTTT.

The chain joins TRBV5-6 to TRBJ2-2, with D perhaps TRBD2 (6 bases). The germline V gene encodes CDR1 SGHDT and CDR2 YYEEEE. This CDR3 is 15 amino acids long. V gave up 1 base and J gave up 4 bases, with 11 bases separating them. The CDR3 sequence: CASSLRLVGTGELFF. The CDR3 coding sequence is TGTGCCAGCAGCTTGCGACTAGTGGGCACCGGGGAGCTGTTTTTT. Full variable domain (remainder filled in from reference TRBV5-6 and TRBJ2-2): DAGVTQSPTHLIKTRGQQVTLRCSPKSGHDTVSWYQQALGQGPQFIFQYYEEEERQRGNFPDRFSGHQFPNYSSELNVNALLLGDSALYLCASSLRLVGTGELFFGEGSRLTVL.